This T cell receptor beta chain comes out of a study of T cell repertoires in cytomegalovirus infection (dated 2019 in TCRdb). For context, the study as a whole: Alongside well-studied HLA-B-restricted epitopes, the peptide stimulations were aimed at recently identified HLA-C-restricted CMV epitopes, whose presentation resists viral immunomodulation. The HLA type of each donor mattered for the analysis, because public TCR beta signatures pointed to carriage of CMV infection along with the matching HLA type. The research as a whole found: Carriers of CMV infection plus the relevant HLA type were discriminated by the cumulative frequency of public TCR beta family members in the study cohort and in an independent roughly 340-donor cohort. The ex vivo response was dominated by HLA-C-restricted CMV-specific TCR beta clonotypes, which also provided the single most frequent clonotype in two of eight donors.

As to this clonotype: Which antigen it targets is not known. Base qualities are not at hand, and no much larger clone is one base apart.

The listed sequencing device is Illumina HiSeq 1500. TCRdb took the public reads, trimmed them with fastp at Q25, ran MiXCR for clone calling and kept in-frame beta chains. Rows are combined by CDR3 protein, so each entry shows the most common genes and DNA. The table for this sample lists 300,000 to 400,000 distinct CDR3 sequences; just under 30% of them were counted only once. Around 19% of the sample belongs to the ten largest clones. The CDR3 sequence holds 15 residues, the cysteine and phenylalanine included. The entry retains the CDR3 DNA only, 45 bases that are in frame from base 1. From a lookup of the germline V gene, CDR1 and CDR2 are SGHVS and FQNEAQ. Between the V and J ends, shortened by 2 bases and 6 bases respectively, the junction contains 14 bases. The sample's treatment or condition, from its label and the paper: in vitro stimulation with specific CMV peptide epitopes to enrich CMV-specific T cells.

Sequencing used cultured PBMCs, obtained from culture after CMV antigen stimulation. The chain couples TRBV7-8 to TRBJ1-3, and possibly TRBD1, on 5 matching bases. The clonotype originates from a human donor in good health (CMV status not recorded). Some clones in this sample may be carry-over from other donors' samples. The nucleotides read TGTGCCAGCAGCTTAACTTCGGAGGGGAAAAACACCATATATTTT. This yields the protein CASSLTSEGKNTIYF.